The present T cell receptor beta chain was sequenced within a study of T cells expressing NK-cell markers. Study summary: The study sequenced eight donors, seven HCMV-seropositive and one seronegative. Study-level points and caveats: The leading position in the CD3+CD56-NKG2C+ fraction of several donors also went to these clonotypes.

As to this clonotype: Its matching antigen is unknown.

TCRdb re-analyzed the 5' RACE reads; it lists each CDR3 protein once, without DNA. The sample data list about 460,000 distinct CDR3 sequences. This TCR came from a woman aged 45-59 years in good health. Sequences were obtained from blood T cells: a sorted CD56 or NKG2C T cell subset, CD4+ or CD8+ T cells, or bulk PBMC T cells (not recorded which).

CDR3 protein: CASSQIFRGSSYNEQFF. V usage is TRBV3-1 and J usage is TRBJ2-1. This CDR3 spans 17 amino acids. Germline CDR1 reads LGHDT; CDR2 reads YNNKEL (reference sequence).